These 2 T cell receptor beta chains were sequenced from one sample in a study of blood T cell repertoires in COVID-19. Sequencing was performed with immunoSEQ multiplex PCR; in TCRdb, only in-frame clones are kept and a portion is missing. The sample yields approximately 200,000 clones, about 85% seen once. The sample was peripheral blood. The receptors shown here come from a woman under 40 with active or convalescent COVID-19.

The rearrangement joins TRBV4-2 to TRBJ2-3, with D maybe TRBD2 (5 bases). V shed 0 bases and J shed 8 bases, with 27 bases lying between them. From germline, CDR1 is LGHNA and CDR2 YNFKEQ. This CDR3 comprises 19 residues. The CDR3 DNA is TGTGCCAGCAGCCAAGATACGGACGTCCCTTCCTTTGGGAGAGGTACGCAGTATTTT. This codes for CASSQDTDVPSFGRGTQYF.

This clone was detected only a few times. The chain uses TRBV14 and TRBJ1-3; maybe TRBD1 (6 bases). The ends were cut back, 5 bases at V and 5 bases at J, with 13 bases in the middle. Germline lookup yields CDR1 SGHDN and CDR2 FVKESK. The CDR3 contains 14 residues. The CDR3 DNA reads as TGTGCCAGCAGCTTCTGGGGGGGGCGAAACACCATATATTTT. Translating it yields CASSFWGGRNTIYF.